A single T cell receptor (beta chain) is shown here with its context. Germline V gene data show CDR1 as SNHLY and CDR2 as FYNNEI. The CDR3 totals 13 residues. Trimming took off 9 bases at V and 3 bases at J, with 14 bases between the two ends. The sample is drawn from a study of blood T cell repertoires in COVID-19. Study as a whole: Samples came from the United States, Italy and Spain, spanning acute and convalescent COVID-19.

Clones were sequenced by immunoSEQ multiplex PCR, and TCRdb holds only the in-frame ones, with some missing. The sample has some 200,000 clones, 75% to 90% seen once. This TCR came from a woman between 35 and 50 years old with acute COVID-19. The sample was PBMCs or T cells enriched from blood (not recorded which). The rearrangement links TRBV2 to TRBJ1-2; a possible D gene is TRBD1 (6 bases). The CDR3 region is CASSDSLYYGYTF. DNA for the CDR3: TGTGCCAGTTCGGACAGTCTATACTATGGCTACACCTTC. The full variable domain, in which reference TRBV2 and TRBJ1-2 provide the parts outside the CDR3, is EPEVTQTPSHQVTQMGQEVILRCVPISNHLYFYWYRQILGQKVEFLVSFYNNEISEKSEIFDDQFSVERPDGSNFTLKIRSTKLEDSAMYFCASSDSLYYGYTFGSGTRLTVV.